These 23 T cell receptor beta chains share one sample of origin, sequenced in a study of blood T cell repertoires in COVID-19. The data were produced by immunoSEQ multiplex PCR, yet TCRdb's version contains in-frame clones alone and is incomplete. The sample carries more than 150,000 clones, roughly 86% recorded once. The material sequenced was peripheral blood. The source of these receptors is a man between 40 and 49 years old with active or convalescent COVID-19.

V and J are TRBV7-9 and TRBJ1-2; no reliable D call. The germline V gene has CDR1 SEHNR and CDR2 FQNEAQ (reference sequence). The V and J ends lost 5 bases and 2 bases respectively, with 9 bases between them. The CDR3 covers 13 residues. CDR3 region: CASSQAGNYGYTF. The CDR3, as DNA: TGTGCCAGCAGCCAAGCAGGAAACTATGGCTACACCTTC.

This clone is a singleton in its sample. The V and J genes are TRBV7-3 and TRBJ1-6, with TRBD1 identical over 7 bases. Germline CDR1 SGHTA, CDR2 FQGTGA. The CDR3 is made up of 15 amino acids. Germline trimming cut 5 bases from V and 6 bases from J; bases unmatched to any gene: 7. CDR3 nucleotide sequence: TGTGCCAGCAGCAGACAGGGTTGGGGTAATTCACCCCTCCACTTT. Residues: CASSRQGWGNSPLHF.

J is TRBJ1-6 and V is TRBV30, with a weak D call TRBD1 (5 bases). The V gene lost 4 bases and the J gene lost 4 bases, with 14 bases spanning the gap. This CDR3 has 15 amino acids. Germline-derived CDR1 and CDR2 are GTSNPN and SVGIG (reference sequence). DNA for the CDR3: TGTGCCTGGATCCCCGGGACTGCATATAATTCACCCCTCCACTTT. This codes for CAWIPGTAYNSPLHF. Together with reference TRBV30 and TRBJ1-6, the CDR3 gives the full variable domain: SQTIHQWPATLVQPVGSPLSLECTVEGTSNPNLYWYRQAAGRGLQLLFYSVGIGQISSEVPQNLSASRPQDRQFILSSKKLLLSDSGFYLCAWIPGTAYNSPLHFGNGTRLTVT.

The gene calls are TRBV4-1 and TRBJ2-4; 8 bases fit TRBD1. The germline V gene encodes CDR1 MGHRA and CDR2 YSYEKL. The CDR3 sequence is 15 residues long. J lost 8 bases, V lost 5 bases, and 11 bases had no gene match. CDR3 amino acids: CASSFRTGSLHIQYF. Written as DNA, the CDR3 is TGCGCCAGCAGCTTCCGGACAGGGAGTTTACACATTCAGTACTTC.

CDR3 coding DNA: TGTGCCAGCAGTTATTCTGTGACAGGAGGCTACGGCTACACCTTC. It yields the protein CASSYSVTGGYGYTF. The V gene is TRBV6-5, the J gene TRBJ1-2; tentatively, D is TRBD1 (6 bases). Germline values: CDR1 MNHEY, CDR2 SVGAGI. The CDR3 has 15 amino acids. V shed 3 bases and J shed 8 bases, with 19 bases lying between them.

The genes are TRBV15 and TRBJ1-6; possible D gene TRBD1, 5 bases. There are 14 residues in the CDR3. Germline CDR1 and CDR2: LNHNV and YYDKDF (reference sequence). Trimming pared 3 bases from V and 7 bases from J, leaving 10 bases between. This CDR3 is CATSRDMMNSPLHF. The CDR3 nucleotides read TGTGCCACCAGCAGGGACATGATGAATTCACCCCTCCACTTT.

The DNA for the CDR3 is TGTGCCACCAGCAGAGATCTACCCCGCGAAGCTTTCTTT. Its protein product is CATSRDLPREAFF. The chain couples TRBV15 to TRBJ1-1, with no clear D. Trimming stripped 0 bases from V and 8 bases from J, with 10 bases between. The CDR3 loop spans 13 amino acids. Germline lookup yields CDR1 LNHNV and CDR2 YYDKDF (reference sequence).

The V call is TRBV27, the J call TRBJ2-7, with 8 bases fitting TRBD2. With V trimmed by 0 bases and J by 1 base, 5 bases remained unmatched. CDR3 length: 16 amino acids. Per the germline V gene, CDR1 is MNHEY and CDR2 is SMNVEV (reference sequence). The DNA of the CDR3 is TGTGCCAGCAGTTTATCCCCCGGGGGGGGGTCCTACGAGCAGTACTTC. This codes for CASSLSPGGGSYEQYF.

The V gene is TRBV3-1 (or the pseudogene TRBV3-2), the J gene TRBJ1-2; weak D call: TRBD1 (5 bases). Between the trimmed V and J ends, which lost 0 bases and 5 bases, there was a span of 16 bases. Germline CDR1 reads LGHDT; CDR2 reads YNNKEL (reference sequence). The CDR3 totals 16 residues. In nucleotides, the CDR3 is TGTGCCAGCAGCCAAGATAGTGCGAGGACAAGTTATGGCTACACCTTC. Encoded protein: CASSQDSARTSYGYTF.

CDR3 sequence (DNA): TGTGCCAGCAGCCAAGCAGGACTCTCTGGAAACACCATATATTTT. Amino acids: CASSQAGLSGNTIYF. J is TRBJ1-3 and V is TRBV14; D is unclear. With 1 base removed from V and 0 bases from J, the gap between germline ends came to 7 bases. The CDR3 is 15 residues long. From germline, CDR1 is SGHDN and CDR2 FVKESK.

The chain employs TRBV27 and TRBJ1-5, with D possibly matching TRBD1 (5 bases). Germline values: CDR1 MNHEY, CDR2 SMNVEV (reference sequence). The CDR3 has 13 residues. Between the trimmed V and J ends, which lost 6 bases and 5 bases, there was a span of 11 bases. This chain's CDR3 is CASSPAGDQPQHF. DNA of the CDR3: TGTGCCAGCAGCCCAGCGGGGGATCAGCCCCAGCATTTT.

The chain links TRBV7-9 to TRBJ1-2; D is perhaps TRBD1 (5 bases). CDR3 length: 15 residues. V was shortened by 0 bases and J by 6 bases, with 14 bases between the two germline ends. Per the germline V gene, CDR1 is SEHNR and CDR2 is FQNEAQ (reference sequence). As DNA, the CDR3 is TGTGCCAGCAGCTTAGCCGTCGGCCGGGGGGATGGCTACACCTTC. Its protein product is CASSLAVGRGDGYTF.

The genes are TRBV7-9 and TRBJ1-1, with 12 bases matching TRBD1. V trimming: 5 bases; J trimming: 9 bases; junction bases outside the gene matches: 4. Germline CDR1 SEHNR, CDR2 FQNEAQ (reference sequence). CDR3 size: 13 residues. CDR3 sequence: CASSPGTGGQAFF. The CDR3 nucleotides are TGTGCCAGCAGCCCCGGGACAGGGGGCCAAGCTTTCTTT.

The chain couples TRBV6-5 to TRBJ1-2; TRBD1 is a possible D gene (6 bases). In germline, CDR1 is MNHEY, CDR2 SVGAGI. V was pared by 10 bases and J by 5 bases, with 17 bases between. This CDR3 is built from 13 residues. This chain's CDR3 is CATGTGFGYGYTF. CDR3 nucleotides: TGTGCCACCGGAACAGGGTTCGGTTATGGCTACACCTTC.

This chain connects TRBV30 to TRBJ1-2; no reliable D call. Germline CDR1 is GTSNPN and CDR2 is SVGIG (reference sequence). The V gene lost 0 bases and the J gene lost 0 bases, with 5 bases spanning the gap. The CDR3 has 13 amino acids. CDR3 loop: CAWSVSSNYGYTF. The CDR3 DNA is TGTGCCTGGAGTGTAAGCTCTAACTATGGCTACACCTTC.

The gene calls are TRBV9 and TRBJ2-5, with 8 bases that match TRBD2. Germline assignment: CDR1 SGDLS and CDR2 YYNGEE. Trimming took 4 bases from V and 4 from J; bases not matched to a gene: 6. The CDR3 is made up of 14 amino acids. The CDR3 nucleotides read TGTGCCAGCAGCCAGGGGACTAGACGAGAGACCCAGTACTTC. This gives the protein CASSQGTRRETQYF.

The chain is built from TRBV4-2 and TRBJ2-2; tentatively, D is TRBD1 (6 bases). The germline gives CDR1 LGHNA, CDR2 YNFKEQ. The CDR3 length is 15 residues. V was pared by 1 base and J by 5 bases, with 11 bases between. This chain's CDR3 is CASSQGQGWTGELFF. The DNA of the CDR3 is TGTGCCAGCAGCCAAGGGCAGGGGTGGACCGGGGAGCTGTTTTTT.

The chain carries TRBV30 and TRBJ2-2, with 7 bases lining up with TRBD1. There are 13 residues in the CDR3. CDR1 is GTSNPN, CDR2 SVGIG, per germline (reference sequence). Trimming at V came to 3 bases and at J to 6 bases, leaving 4 bases not matched to a gene. The CDR3 nucleotides are TGTGCCTGGAGCGACAGGGTTGCCGGGGAGCTGTTTTTT. It yields the protein CAWSDRVAGELFF.

This sequence joins TRBV4-1 and TRBJ1-1; 7 nucleotides line up with TRBD1. This CDR3 contains 14 residues. V lost 4 bases, J lost 1 base, and 3 bases stayed unmatched. Looked up from germline, CDR1 is MGHRA and CDR2 is YSYEKL. CDR3 in DNA: TGCGCCAGCAGCCTGGGACAGAGGAACACTGAAGCTTTCTTT. Translation: CASSLGQRNTEAFF.

This clone was recorded only once. The CDR3: CASSVLRTRDTQYF. The CDR3 DNA reads TGTGCCAGCAGTGTATTGAGGACAAGAGATACGCAGTATTTT. This rearrangement joins TRBV2 to TRBJ2-3; D possibly corresponds to TRBD1 (5 bases). V was cut by 4 bases and J by 5 bases, with 13 bases left in between. There are 14 residues in the CDR3. The germline V gene has CDR1 SNHLY and CDR2 FYNNEI. Supplemented by reference TRBV2 and TRBJ2-3, the full variable domain reads EPEVTQTPSHQVTQMGQEVILRCVPISNHLYFYWYRQILGQKVEFLVSFYNNEISEKSEIFDDQFSVERPDGSNFTLKIRSTKLEDSAMYFCASSVLRTRDTQYFGPGTRLTVL.

V usage is TRBV10-2 and J usage is TRBJ2-1, with a weak D call TRBD1 (6 bases). V gave up 4 bases and J gave up 9 bases, with 16 bases separating them. Germline V lookup: CDR1 WSHSY, CDR2 SAAADI. This CDR3 has 14 amino acids. DNA of the CDR3: TGCGCCAGCAGTGGCCAGAAGCAGGGGAGTGAGCAGTTCTTC. Translation gives CASSGQKQGSEQFF.

The chain links TRBV6-2 or TRBV6-3 to TRBJ1-5; 8 bases line up with TRBD1. V shed 4 bases, J shed 7 bases, and the junction held 9 bases outside the gene matches. Germline values: CDR1 MNHEY, CDR2 SVGEGT. The CDR3 is made up of 15 amino acids. DNA of the CDR3: TGTGCCAGCAGTTCGGACAGGGAATGGGGGCAGCCCCAGCATTTT. This sequence encodes CASSSDREWGQPQHF.

The chain links TRBV7-9 to TRBJ2-5; D possibly corresponds to TRBD2 (6 bases). Germline V gene data show CDR1 as SEHNR and CDR2 as FQNEAQ (reference sequence). There are 15 residues in the CDR3. V was shortened by 3 bases and J by 6 bases, with 17 bases between the two germline ends. The CDR3 loop is CASSFAQGGKKTQYF. CDR3 coding DNA: TGTGCCAGCAGCTTCGCGCAGGGCGGGAAAAAGACCCAGTACTTC.